These 28 T cell receptor beta chains came from one sample sequenced in a study of blood T cell repertoires in COVID-19. The data were produced by immunoSEQ multiplex PCR, yet TCRdb's version contains in-frame clones alone and is incomplete. This table has 130,000 to 150,000 clones, around 87% appearing once. The sample consisted of PBMCs or T cells enriched from blood (not recorded which). These receptors were taken from a woman aged 30 to 39 with acute COVID-19.

This rearrangement joins TRBV7-2 to TRBJ2-3, with 7 bases lining up with TRBD1. With 7 bases clipped from V and 4 bases from J, the junction kept 8 bases outside the gene matches. The CDR3 loop spans 14 amino acids. CDR1 SGHTA and CDR2 FQGNSA come from the germline V gene. In DNA form, the CDR3 reads TGTGCCAGCACCCTGGACAGGCCCCCAGATACGCAGTATTTT. Encoded protein: CASTLDRPPDTQYF.

The chain carries TRBV6-5 and TRBJ1-2; the D is unclear. CDR3 length: 13 amino acids. Per the germline V gene, CDR1 is MNHEY and CDR2 is SVGAGI. Trimming left V 1 base short and J 6 bases short, with 9 bases between. CDR3 residues: CASSYFAGDGYTF. The CDR3 nucleotides are TGTGCCAGCAGTTACTTCGCGGGAGATGGCTACACCTTC.

This chain links TRBV25-1 with TRBJ2-1, with 8 bases matching TRBD1. The CDR3 extends over 14 amino acids. The V gene's germline CDR1 is MGHDK and CDR2 SYGVNS. The V gene end was trimmed by 4 bases and the J gene end by 2 bases; junction bases not matched to a gene: 1. CDR3 coding DNA: TGTGCCAGCAGTGCACAGGGGGCCTACAATGAGCAGTTCTTC. It is translated as CASSAQGAYNEQFF.

A word on this clone: Sequence at one end of the junction differs from germline and may be a read error. The rearrangement links TRBV2 to TRBJ2-1, with 9 nucleotides matching TRBD1. From germline, CDR1 is SNHLY and CDR2 FYNNEI. The CDR3 is 11 amino acids. Here the CDR3 DNA reads TGTGCCAGCAGTAGACAGGGGGGCAAGGTCTTC. Its protein product is CASSRQGGKVF.

This clone has only one observation. J is TRBJ2-1 and V is TRBV5-1; 7 bases are a match to TRBD2. Per the germline V gene, CDR1 is SGHRS and CDR2 is YFSETQ. The CDR3 is made up of 14 amino acids. The V and J ends lost 4 bases and 7 bases, in that order; junction bases with no gene match: 8. CDR3 bases: TGCGCCAGCAGCCAGATGGCGGGAGCTAATGAGCAGTTCTTC. It encodes CASSQMAGANEQFF.

In this sample, this clone turned up once. The V and J genes are TRBV4-3 and TRBJ2-5; possibly TRBD1 for D (6 bases). The CDR3 runs to 13 residues. The germline gives CDR1 LGHNA, CDR2 YSLEER. V shed 2 bases and J shed 5 bases, with 9 bases lying between them. Here the CDR3 DNA reads TGCGCCAGCAGCCAAACAGGGATGGAGACCCAGTACTTC. Translation: CASSQTGMETQYF.

This sequence joins TRBV9 and TRBJ1-1; D unclear. The germline gives CDR1 SGDLS, CDR2 YYNGEE. Between the trimmed V and J ends, which lost 0 bases and 2 bases, there was a span of 5 bases. This CDR3 is built from 13 residues. The CDR3 sequence: CASSVALNTEAFF. The DNA of the CDR3 is TGTGCCAGCAGCGTAGCACTAAACACTGAAGCTTTCTTT.

V usage is TRBV30 and J usage is TRBJ2-3; 7 positions match TRBD2. V shed 0 bases and J 2 bases; nucleotides not matched to a gene: 5. This CDR3 contains 15 residues. Germline V gives CDR1 GTSNPN, CDR2 SVGIG (reference sequence). For the CDR3, the DNA is TGTGCCTGGAGTGTAGGCCTAGCGGACACAGATACGCAGTATTTT. Translation: CAWSVGLADTDTQYF.

The chain recombines TRBV7-9 with TRBJ1-2, with 8 nucleotides matching TRBD1. V trimming: 4 bases; J trimming: 7 bases; junction bases outside the gene matches: 14. Germline V lookup: CDR1 SEHNR, CDR2 FQNEAQ (reference sequence). CDR3 length: 16 amino acids. CDR3 amino acids: CASSYGQGLISFGYTF. CDR3 coding DNA: TGTGCCAGCAGCTACGGACAGGGTCTGATTTCTTTTGGCTACACCTTC.

This rearrangement joins TRBV7-2 to TRBJ2-3, with D tentatively TRBD1 (6 bases). V lost 1 base to trimming and J lost 4 bases, with 12 bases between them. Germline CDR1 and CDR2: SGHTA and FQGNSA. CDR3 length: 15 residues. In DNA, the CDR3 is TGTGCCAGCAGCTTAGAGGGGGTGGGTGCAGATACGCAGTATTTT. Its translation is CASSLEGVGADTQYF.

The chain joins TRBV19 to TRBJ1-5; weak D call: TRBD1 (5 bases). The CDR3 has 15 amino acids. Germline lookup yields CDR1 LNHDA and CDR2 SQIVND (reference sequence). V was trimmed by 6 bases and J by 4 bases, leaving 16 bases between them. CDR3 sequence: CASSRYLQGNQPQHF. The CDR3, as DNA: TGTGCCAGTAGCCGGTATTTGCAGGGAAATCAGCCCCAGCATTTT.

This chain uses TRBV7-2 with TRBJ2-5; 7 positions agree with TRBD2. With V trimmed by 0 bases and J by 7 bases, 14 bases remained unmatched. Per the germline V gene, CDR1 is SGHTA and CDR2 is FQGNSA. There are 17 residues in the CDR3. The CDR3 DNA follows: TGTGCCAGCAGCTTAGCGCTGGGAGAACGCTCGGGGGGGACCCAGTACTTC. It codes for CASSLALGERSGGTQYF.

This sequence joins TRBV18 and TRBJ2-7; 11 positions match TRBD1. The CDR3 spans 14 residues. Per the germline V gene, CDR1 is KGHSH and CDR2 is LQKENI. With V trimmed by 3 bases and J by 6 bases, 4 bases remained unmatched. This CDR3 is CASSPDRGRIEQYF. In DNA, the CDR3 is TGTGCCAGCTCACCGGACAGGGGGCGCATCGAGCAGTACTTC.

The count of this clone is one. The gene calls are TRBV10-3 and TRBJ1-3; D unresolved. Germline V gene lookup returns CDR1 ENHRY and CDR2 SYGVKD. This CDR3 comprises 16 residues. The V end was cut by 6 bases, the J end by 7 bases, with 22 bases between. CDR3 DNA: TGTGCCATCAGAAGCCTGGACGGAGAGGGAGGGAACACCATATATTTT. It is translated as CAIRSLDGEGGNTIYF.

A single count supports this clone. This chain links TRBV25-1 with TRBJ2-5, with D maybe TRBD1 (5 bases). This CDR3 contains 14 residues. CDR1 and CDR2 from the germline V gene are MGHDK and SYGVNS. The V end was cut by 7 bases, the J end by 5 bases, with 17 bases between. The CDR3 DNA is TGTGCCAGCACCTCGACAGAGAGAGTTGAGACCCAGTACTTC. As protein: CASTSTERVETQYF.

The rearrangement uses TRBV28 and TRBJ2-1, with 7 bases identical to TRBD2. Germline CDR1 reads MDHEN; CDR2 reads SYDVKM. There are 15 residues in the CDR3. With V trimmed by 5 bases and J by 3 bases, 7 bases remained unmatched. Here the CDR3 DNA reads TGTGCCAGCAGTGGGAGCGGGAACGTCTACAATGAGCAGTTCTTC. It yields the protein CASSGSGNVYNEQFF.

The count of this clone is one. The CDR3: CASSLERGLAYNEQFF. The CDR3 DNA reads as TGCGCCAGCAGCCTCGAGAGGGGACTAGCGTACAATGAGCAGTTCTTC. The rearrangement joins TRBV4-3 to TRBJ2-1; 10 nucleotides match TRBD2. J was trimmed by 4 bases and V by 4 bases; bases with no gene match: 7. Germline assignment: CDR1 LGHNA and CDR2 YSLEER. The CDR3 length is 16 residues.

The chain carries TRBV5-1 and TRBJ1-4; 11 bases are a match to TRBD1. The V segment lost 4 bases and the J segment 8 bases; nucleotides outside the gene matches: 7. Per the germline V gene, CDR1 is SGHRS and CDR2 is YFSETQ. The CDR3 spans 15 residues. The CDR3: CASSPGQGAGEKLFF. The CDR3 DNA reads as TGCGCCAGCAGCCCCGGACAGGGGGCGGGGGAAAAACTGTTTTTT.

CDR3 sequence: CASSPGQGWETQYF. The CDR3 nucleotides read TGCGCCAGCAGCCCGGGACAGGGTTGGGAGACCCAGTACTTC. V gene TRBV5-1 combines with J gene TRBJ2-5; 9 bases line up with TRBD1. The CDR3 runs 14 residues. With V trimmed by 4 bases and J by 5 bases, 6 bases remained unmatched. CDR1 SGHRS and CDR2 YFSETQ come from the germline V gene.

This chain joins TRBV3-1 (or the pseudogene TRBV3-2) and TRBJ2-7; weak D call: TRBD2 (6 bases). CDR3 length: 14 amino acids. The V gene lost 4 bases and the J gene lost 5 bases, with 15 bases spanning the gap. Germline assignment: CDR1 LGHDT and CDR2 YNNKEL (reference sequence). CDR3: CASSLRLVSDEQYF. The DNA of the CDR3 is TGTGCCAGCAGCCTTCGACTAGTATCCGACGAGCAGTACTTC.

In DNA form, the CDR3 reads TGTGCCAGCAGCCGGACAGGGGATCTTCAGCCCCAGCATTTT. It yields the protein CASSRTGDLQPQHF. The chain recombines TRBV28 with TRBJ1-5; 9 bases fit TRBD1. The germline V gene encodes CDR1 MDHEN and CDR2 SYDVKM. The CDR3 contains 14 residues. J lost 6 bases, V lost 6 bases, and 6 bases had no gene match.

CDR3 sequence reads: CASSFHRGQRSTGELFF. CDR3 bases: TGTGCCAGCAGTTTCCACCGGGGACAGCGAAGCACCGGGGAGCTGTTTTTT. This chain connects TRBV28 to TRBJ2-2, with 7 bases that match TRBD1. With 3 bases clipped from V and 4 bases from J, the junction kept 11 bases outside the gene matches. Germline CDR1 is MDHEN and CDR2 is SYDVKM. The CDR3 runs 17 residues.

V gene TRBV2 combines with J gene TRBJ2-1; D possibly corresponds to TRBD2 (6 bases). Germline V CDR1 and CDR2: SNHLY, FYNNEI. The CDR3 runs 15 residues. Trimming shortened V by 3 bases and J by 7 bases, and 16 bases separated the two germline ends. The CDR3 region is CASSEGGRAVNEQFF. The CDR3 nucleotides are TGTGCCAGCAGTGAGGGGGGACGAGCGGTTAATGAGCAGTTCTTC.

This chain links TRBV19 with TRBJ1-2; 9 bases match TRBD1. The CDR3 covers 17 residues. Germline trimming cut 5 bases from V and 3 bases from J; bases unmatched to any gene: 13. Germline-derived CDR1 and CDR2 are LNHDA and SQIVND (reference sequence). CDR3 in DNA: TGTGCCAGTAGTGCCGGGACAGGGTCCTCTTGGTACTATGGCTACACCTTC. This encodes CASSAGTGSSWYYGYTF.

The genes are TRBV9 and TRBJ1-1; D perhaps matches TRBD1 (5 bases). Germline V gene data show CDR1 as SGDLS and CDR2 as YYNGEE. The CDR3 covers 15 residues. With 0 bases removed from V and 11 bases from J, the gap between germline ends came to 20 bases. The CDR3 loop is CASSVVQGGDFGAFF. CDR3 sequence (DNA): TGTGCCAGCAGCGTAGTCCAGGGAGGAGACTTTGGGGCTTTCTTT.

The chain uses TRBV2 and TRBJ1-1; tentative D call: TRBD1 (6 bases). The germline CDR1 and CDR2 sequences are SNHLY and FYNNEI. The CDR3 contains 15 residues. V lost 6 bases to trimming and J lost 3 bases, with 17 bases between them. The CDR3 sequence is CASRVDGGAYTEAFF. The CDR3 DNA reads TGTGCCAGCAGGGTTGATGGGGGGGCCTACACTGAAGCTTTCTTT.

The CDR3 spells CASSPVGRGTSSSYNEQFF. The CDR3 DNA reads TGTGCCAGTAGTCCTGTCGGGCGGGGAACCTCCAGCTCCTACAATGAGCAGTTCTTC. The chain employs TRBV19 and TRBJ2-1; weak D call: TRBD2 (6 bases). The V end was cut by 5 bases, the J end by 0 bases, with 23 bases between. CDR3 length: 19 residues. Germline V gene lookup returns CDR1 LNHDA and CDR2 SQIVND (reference sequence).

The V and J genes are TRBV7-2 and TRBJ2-7, with 12 positions matching TRBD2. The length of the CDR3 is 19 residues. The junction had 14 bases not matched to a gene; V was cut back by 3 bases and J by 2 bases. From germline, CDR1 is SGHTA and CDR2 FQGNSA. The CDR3 nucleotides read TGTGCCAGCAGCTTCCTACGACTAGCGGGAGAGGGAGGGGCCTACGAGCAGTACTTC. Its protein is CASSFLRLAGEGGAYEQYF.